A single T cell receptor beta chain is shown here with its context. No antigen is known for it. Because the CDR3 is missing its conserved closing phenylalanine or tryptophan, this is likely a read error. These reads were obtained on an Illumina HiSeq 1500. TCRdb took the public reads, trimmed them with fastp at Q25, ran MiXCR for clone calling and kept in-frame beta chains. All rows with the same CDR3 protein become a single entry with the most common DNA and genes. Within this sample are roughly 500,000 distinct CDR3 sequences, with 16% of them counted one time only. The ten largest clonotypes hold about 24% of the sample. This sample was taken from a study of T cell repertoires in cytomegalovirus infection (dated by TCRdb to between 2017 and 2020). A note on the overall study: Because public TCR beta signatures pointed to carriage of CMV infection together with the matching HLA type, the HLA type of each donor mattered for the analysis. General findings and caveats noted by the study authors: In both this cohort and an independent cohort of 352 donors, the cumulative frequency of public TCR beta family members distinguished carriers of CMV infection plus the relevant HLA type. The ex vivo response was dominated by HLA-C-restricted CMV-specific TCR beta clonotypes, and the single most frequent clonotype in two of eight donors was supplied by these HLA-C-restricted clonotypes.

Via the germline V gene, CDR1 is MNHNS and CDR2 SASEGT. The CDR3 sequence runs 15 residues, both termini included. CDR3 DNA is the only sequence kept; it has 45 bases, read in frame from the first base. Sequencing was performed on CD8+ T cells from PBMCs. The chain was built from TRBV6-1 and TRBJ2-7; TRBD2 lines up with 10 middle nucleotides. The clonotype originates from a human donor in good health (CMV status not recorded). Some clones in this sample may be carry-over from other donors' samples. The nucleotide sequence is given as TGTGCCAGCAATGAAGCGGGAGGGCCCTCCTACGAGCAGTACTTA. Translation gives CASNEAGGPSYEQYL.